This is a list of T cell receptor beta chains from one sample in a study of blood T cell repertoires in COVID-19. Profiled with immunoSEQ multiplex PCR; TCRdb holds only in-frame clones, not every one. Of about 300,000 clones detected, around nine tenths appear once; the ten largest clones hold 1% to 1.5%. Sequences were obtained from peripheral blood. These receptors originate from a man in his sixties or seventies with acute or convalescent COVID-19. CDR3s include the opening cysteine and the closing phenylalanine or tryptophan. D genes are given only for firm matches. Expanded clones get a size class; other rows say once, few or many, or leave the size out.

V gene	J gene	clone size	D gene	CDR3 length	CDR3 protein	CDR3 DNA
TRBV28	TRBJ2-3	NA	TRBD2	13	CASSTSGTDTQYF	TGTGCCAGCAGTACTAGCGGGACAGATACGCAGTATTTT
TRBV15	TRBJ2-3	NA	TRBD2	15	CATSRGTSEADTQYF	TGTGCCACCAGCAGGGGGACTAGCGAGGCAGATACGCAGTATTTT
TRBV4-3	TRBJ1-1	once	NA	14	CASSQDRVWTEAFF	TGCGCCAGCAGCCAAGACAGGGTATGGACTGAAGCTTTCTTT
TRBV29-1	TRBJ2-3	NA	NA	15	CSIRTGVFWTDTQYF	TGCAGCATCCGTACGGGGGTATTTTGGACAGATACGCAGTATTTT
TRBV19	TRBJ1-6	NA	NA	16	CASSIEGAGYNSPLHF	TGTGCCAGTAGTATCGAAGGGGCCGGGTATAATTCACCCCTCCACTTT
TRBV19	TRBJ2-5	NA	NA	15	CASSPNPAGVATQYF	TGTGCCAGTAGTCCTAACCCTGCAGGGGTTGCGACCCAGTACTTC
TRBV7-2	TRBJ1-2	NA	NA	14	CASTRQEANYGYTF	TGTGCCAGCACGAGACAAGAAGCTAACTATGGCTACACCTTC
TRBV6-5	TRBJ2-1	NA	TRBD2	15	CASRIAGGPVYEQFF	TGTGCCAGCAGAATAGCGGGGGGGCCGGTCTATGAGCAGTTCTTC
TRBV6-5	TRBJ2-1	NA	NA	13	CASSEVAHNEQFF	TGTGCCAGCAGCGAGGTCGCGCACAATGAGCAGTTCTTC
TRBV2	TRBJ1-2	NA	TRBD1	17	CASREVGQGSQRYGYTF	TGTGCCAGCAGGGAAGTGGGACAGGGCTCTCAGAGGTATGGCTACACCTTC
TRBV4-3	TRBJ1-6	NA	NA	14	CASSLGIYNSPLHF	TGCGCCAGCAGCCTCGGGATCTATAATTCACCCCTCCACTTT
TRBV15	TRBJ1-5	once	TRBD1	18	CATSKDRLGIYSNQPQHF	TGTGCCACCAGTAAGGACAGGTTGGGGATATATAGCAATCAGCCCCAGCATTTT